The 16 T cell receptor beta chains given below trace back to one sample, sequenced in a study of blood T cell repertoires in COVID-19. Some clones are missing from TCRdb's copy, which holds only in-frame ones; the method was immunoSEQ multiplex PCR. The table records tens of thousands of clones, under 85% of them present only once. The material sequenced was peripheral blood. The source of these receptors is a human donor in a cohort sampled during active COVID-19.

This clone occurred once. The CDR3 sequence: CASSVSGGGNTIYF. The CDR3 region has the DNA TGTGCCAGCAGCGTAAGCGGGGGTGGAAACACCATATATTTT. The chain uses TRBV9 and TRBJ1-3, with a weak D call TRBD1 (5 bases). V was cut by 1 base and J by 3 bases, with 8 bases left in between. Looked up from germline, CDR1 is SGDLS and CDR2 is YYNGEE. The CDR3 is 14 amino acids.

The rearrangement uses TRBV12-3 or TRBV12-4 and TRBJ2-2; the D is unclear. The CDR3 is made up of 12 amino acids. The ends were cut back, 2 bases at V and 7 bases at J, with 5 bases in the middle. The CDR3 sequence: CASSLNIGELFF. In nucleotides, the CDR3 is TGTGCCAGCAGTTTAAATATCGGGGAGCTGTTTTTT.

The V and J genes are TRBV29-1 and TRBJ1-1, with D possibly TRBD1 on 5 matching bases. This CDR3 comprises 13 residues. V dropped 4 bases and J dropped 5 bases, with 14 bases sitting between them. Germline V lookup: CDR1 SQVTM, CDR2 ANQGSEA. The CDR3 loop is CSVVIGAGTEAFF. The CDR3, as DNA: TGCAGCGTTGTCATCGGGGCGGGGACTGAAGCTTTCTTT.

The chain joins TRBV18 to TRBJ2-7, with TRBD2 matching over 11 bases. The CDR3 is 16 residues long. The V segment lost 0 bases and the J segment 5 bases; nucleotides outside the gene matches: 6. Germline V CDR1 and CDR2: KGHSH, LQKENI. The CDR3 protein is CASSPPVAGGVNEQYF. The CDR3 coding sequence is TGTGCCAGCTCACCACCGGTAGCGGGAGGGGTGAACGAGCAGTACTTC.

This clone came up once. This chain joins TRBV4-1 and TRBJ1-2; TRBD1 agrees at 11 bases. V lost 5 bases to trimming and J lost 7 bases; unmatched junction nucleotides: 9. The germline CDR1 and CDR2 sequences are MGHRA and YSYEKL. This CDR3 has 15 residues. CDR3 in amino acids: CASSDRDRGTAGYTF. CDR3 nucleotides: TGCGCCAGCAGCGACCGGGACAGGGGGACTGCTGGCTACACCTTC.

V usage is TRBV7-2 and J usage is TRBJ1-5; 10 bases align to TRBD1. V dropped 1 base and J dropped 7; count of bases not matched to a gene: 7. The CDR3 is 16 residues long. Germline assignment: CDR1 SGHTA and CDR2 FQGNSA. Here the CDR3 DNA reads TGTGCCAGCAGCTTAGACCAAGGACAGGGGGGACAGCCCCAGCATTTT. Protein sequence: CASSLDQGQGGQPQHF. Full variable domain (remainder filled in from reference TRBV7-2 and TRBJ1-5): GAGVSQSPSNKVTEKGKDVELRCDPISGHTALYWYRQSLGQGLEFLIYFQGNSAPDKSGLPSDRFSAERTGGSVSTLTIQRTQQEDSAVYLCASSLDQGQGGQPQHFGDGTRLSIL.

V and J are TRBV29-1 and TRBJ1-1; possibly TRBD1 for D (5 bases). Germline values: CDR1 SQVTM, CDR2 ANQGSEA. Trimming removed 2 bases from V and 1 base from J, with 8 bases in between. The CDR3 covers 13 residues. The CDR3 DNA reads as TGCAGCGTTGAACGGCAGGGGAACACTGAAGCTTTCTTT. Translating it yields CSVERQGNTEAFF.

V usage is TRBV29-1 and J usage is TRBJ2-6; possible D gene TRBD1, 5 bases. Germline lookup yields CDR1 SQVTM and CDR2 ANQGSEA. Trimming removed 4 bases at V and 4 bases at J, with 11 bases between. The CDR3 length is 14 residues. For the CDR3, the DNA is TGCAGCGTTGGTAAGGGGATGGGGGCCAACGTCCTGACTTTC. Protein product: CSVGKGMGANVLTF.

The CDR3 is CASRGRTSGHNEQFF. The CDR3 DNA is TGTGCCAGCAGAGGGCGGACTAGCGGCCACAATGAGCAGTTCTTC. The chain links TRBV2 to TRBJ2-1, with 10 positions matching TRBD2. The CDR3 has 15 amino acids. Germline-derived CDR1 and CDR2 are SNHLY and FYNNEI. The V gene end was trimmed by 6 bases and the J gene end by 5 bases; junction bases not matched to a gene: 7.

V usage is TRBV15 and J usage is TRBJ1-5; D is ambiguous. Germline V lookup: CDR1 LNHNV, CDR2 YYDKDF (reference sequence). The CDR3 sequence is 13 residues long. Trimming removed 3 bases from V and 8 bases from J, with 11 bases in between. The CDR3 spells CATSRERREPQHF. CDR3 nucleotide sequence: TGTGCCACCAGCAGGGAAAGGAGGGAGCCCCAGCATTTT.

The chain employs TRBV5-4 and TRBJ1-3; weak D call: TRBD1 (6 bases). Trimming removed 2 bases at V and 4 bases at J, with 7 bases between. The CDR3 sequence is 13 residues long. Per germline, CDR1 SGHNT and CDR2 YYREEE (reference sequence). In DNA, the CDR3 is TGTGCCAGCAGCTTAGGGACAGGAAACACCATATATTTT. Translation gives CASSLGTGNTIYF.

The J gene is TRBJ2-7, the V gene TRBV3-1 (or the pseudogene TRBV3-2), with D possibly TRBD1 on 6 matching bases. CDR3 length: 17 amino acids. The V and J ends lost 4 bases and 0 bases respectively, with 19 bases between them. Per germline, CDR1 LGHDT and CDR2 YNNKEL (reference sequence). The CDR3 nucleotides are TGTGCCAGCAGCCCAGCCGGGGCCGGGACACTCTCCTACGAGCAGTACTTC. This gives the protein CASSPAGAGTLSYEQYF.

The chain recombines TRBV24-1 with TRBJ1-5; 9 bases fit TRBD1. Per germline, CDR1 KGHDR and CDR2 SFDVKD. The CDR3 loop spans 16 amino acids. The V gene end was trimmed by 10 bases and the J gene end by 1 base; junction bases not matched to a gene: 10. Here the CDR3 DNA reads TGTGCCACTGCGAGGGACAGGGATAGGAGCAATCAGCCCCAGCATTTT. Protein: CATARDRDRSNQPQHF.

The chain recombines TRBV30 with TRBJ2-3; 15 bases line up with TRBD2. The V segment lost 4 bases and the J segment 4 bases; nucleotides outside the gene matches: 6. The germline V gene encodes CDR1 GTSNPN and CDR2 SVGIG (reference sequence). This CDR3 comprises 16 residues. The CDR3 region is CAWTRGLAGGPDTQYF. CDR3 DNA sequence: TGTGCCTGGACCCGCGGACTAGCGGGGGGGCCAGATACGCAGTATTTT.

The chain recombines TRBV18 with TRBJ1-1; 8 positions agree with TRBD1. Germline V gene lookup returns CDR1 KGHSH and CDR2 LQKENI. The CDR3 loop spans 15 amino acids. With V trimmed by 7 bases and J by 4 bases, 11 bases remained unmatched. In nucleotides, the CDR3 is TGTGCCAGCTGCGCGGACAGGGAGGTGACCACTGAAGCTTTCTTT. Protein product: CASCADREVTTEAFF. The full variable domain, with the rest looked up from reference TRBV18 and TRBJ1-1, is NAGVMQNPRHLVRRRGQEARLRCSPMKGHSHVYWYRQLPEEGLKFMVYLQKENIIDESGMPKERFSAEFPKEGPSILRIQQVVRGDSAAYFCASCADREVTTEAFFGQGTRLTVV.

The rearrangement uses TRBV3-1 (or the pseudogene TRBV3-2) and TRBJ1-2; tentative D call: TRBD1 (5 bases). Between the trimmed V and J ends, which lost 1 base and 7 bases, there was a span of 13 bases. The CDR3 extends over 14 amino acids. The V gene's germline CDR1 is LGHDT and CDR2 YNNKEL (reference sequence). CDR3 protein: CASSQALGGTGYTF. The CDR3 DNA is TGTGCCAGCAGCCAAGCACTCGGAGGGACTGGCTACACCTTC.